This TCR beta chain was profiled in a study of cytomegalovirus exposure and HLA in healthy donors. The study, taken as a whole, reports: TRBV6-2, TRBV6-3 and some other V segments were unresolvable in 87-base-pair reads. According to the study, roughly 180 TCR beta chains were cytomegalovirus-associated.

The study ran its PCR with 60 Vbeta and 13 Jbeta primers. The table came from immunoSEQ multiplex PCR; TCRdb's copy has only in-frame clones and leaves some out. This repertoire includes fewer than 130,000 clones. Trimming pared 2 bases from V and 1 base from J, leaving 7 bases between. CDR3 length: 14 residues. Germline-derived CDR1 and CDR2 are SGHTS and YDEGEE. For this clone: The antigen is undetermined.

Sequencing was performed on PBMCs. The source of this sequence is a man over 45 in good health and CMV-seronegative. This rearrangement joins TRBV5-8 to TRBJ2-4, with D possibly being TRBD1 (5 bases). CDR3 region: CASSFPGAKNIQYF. CDR3 DNA sequence: TGTGCCAGCAGCTTCCCAGGGGCCAAAAACATTCAGTACTTC.